The T cell receptor (beta chain) under discussion was sequenced for a study of monozygotic twins with inflammatory bowel disease. For this clonotype: Its specificity is not known.

General study findings and limits: Separate T cell subtypes could not be resolved from one another.

The CDR3 loop spans 14 amino acids. Germline V gives CDR1 MNHEY, CDR2 SMNVEV (reference sequence). TCRdb re-called the 5' RACE reads; every CDR3 protein appears as one record, without DNA. The ten top clones account for about 2.5%, within a sample of 300,000 to 400,000 distinct CDR3 sequences. This TCR was sampled from a human donor with ulcerative colitis or Crohn's disease, or a healthy co-twin of an affected twin (not recorded which). The sequencing sample was made of blood. This chain joins TRBV27 and TRBJ1-1; there is no DNA to check the TCRdb D call of TRBD1. This CDR3 reads CASSQQGRGTEAFF.